This T cell receptor beta chain was captured in a study of shared clonotypes between healthy human individuals. TCRdb's copy holds only in-frame clones and misses some; the assay was immunoSEQ multiplex PCR. Among roughly 2.4 million clones listed, approximately 94% were seen once. For this clone: Its specificity is not known. Different DNA sequences within this sample yield the same CDR3.

The study's findings and limits: The authors expected sequencing depth to affect clonotype sharing among donors. Among the subsets, naive ones generally showed larger estimated richness than memory ones.

CDR1 and CDR2 (germline): LNHDA, SQIVND (reference sequence). The CDR3 is 13 residues long. V shed 6 bases and J shed 0 bases, with 8 bases lying between them. Sequencing was done on a sample of naive CD4+ T cells sorted from blood. Described subset: CD45RA+ positively selected. The clonotype was recovered from a man in his late teens or twenties in good health. The rearrangement joins TRBV19 to TRBJ1-1, with a weak D call TRBD1 (6 bases). CDR3 nucleotides: TGTGCCAGTAGGGACAGCATGAACACTGAAGCTTTCTTT. This codes for CASRDSMNTEAFF.